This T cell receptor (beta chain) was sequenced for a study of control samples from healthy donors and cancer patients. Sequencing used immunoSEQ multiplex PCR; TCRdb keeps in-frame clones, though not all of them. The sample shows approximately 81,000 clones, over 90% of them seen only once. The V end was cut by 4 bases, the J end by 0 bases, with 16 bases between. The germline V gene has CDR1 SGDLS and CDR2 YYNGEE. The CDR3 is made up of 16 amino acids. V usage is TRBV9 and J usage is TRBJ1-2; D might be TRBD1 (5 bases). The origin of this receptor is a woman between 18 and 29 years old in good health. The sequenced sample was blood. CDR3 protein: CASSLTIGAANYGYTF. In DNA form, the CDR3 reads TGTGCCAGCAGCCTGACCATTGGGGCTGCTAACTATGGCTACACCTTC.